A single sample gave rise to the 31 T cell receptor beta chains below, sequenced in a study of T cells in Graves' hyperthyroidism and ophthalmopathy. Amplification targeted TCR beta CDR3 regions from RNA transcripts. HTBI primers were the set used in a first-round RT-PCR of the TCR CDR3. TCRdb redid the calling of the multiplex PCR reads with MiXCR, one entry per CDR3 protein. Found here are more than 550,000 distinct CDR3 sequences, 15% to 20% of them singletons; the top ten hold over 15%. The sample taken for sequencing was blood. The receptor set was obtained from a woman aged 50 to 60 with Graves' hyperthyroidism that later progressed to Graves' ophthalmopathy.

This clonotype was counted only a few times. This sequence joins TRBV4-1 and TRBJ2-5; 8 positions match TRBD1. This CDR3 contains 15 residues. V was pared by 4 bases and J by 6 bases, with 10 bases of the junction left unmatched. Germline values: CDR1 MGHRA, CDR2 YSYEKL. Written as DNA, the CDR3 is TGCGCCAGCAGCCTAGTACCAGGGGGCAGCCAGACCCAGTACTTC. It codes for CASSLVPGGSQTQYF.

The chain has TRBV6-1 and TRBJ2-7; TRBD1 agrees at 8 bases. Germline V gene data show CDR1 as MNHNS and CDR2 as SASEGT. The CDR3 is 16 residues long. Trimming cost V 0 bases and J 4 bases; bases outside gene matches: 8. DNA for the CDR3: TGTGCCAGCAGTGAAGCCCACAGGGGGTTCGTTTACGAGCAGTACTTC. Translated, it gives CASSEAHRGFVYEQYF.

This clonotype was counted between two and nine times. The chain couples TRBV7-3 to TRBJ2-5; 13 bases agree with TRBD2. The CDR3 runs to 16 residues. V lost 2 bases to trimming and J lost 2 bases; unmatched junction nucleotides: 2. Germline V CDR1 and CDR2: SGHTA, FQGTGA. The CDR3 region has the DNA TGTGCCAGCAGCTTAGGGGGACTAGCGGGACAAGAGACCCAGTACTTC. This encodes CASSLGGLAGQETQYF. Full variable domain (rest looked up from reference TRBV7-3 and TRBJ2-5): GAGVSQTPSNKVTEKGKYVELRCDPISGHTALYWYRQSLGQGPEFLIYFQGTGAADDSGLPNDRFFAVRPEGSVSTLKIQRTERGDSAVYLCASSLGGLAGQETQYFGPGTRLLVL.

This clonotype was detected ten times or more. The rearrangement links TRBV5-6 to TRBJ2-1, with TRBD2 matching 7 bases. CDR3 length: 13 amino acids. J was trimmed by 8 bases and V by 1 base; bases with no gene match: 3. The germline V gene has CDR1 SGHDT and CDR2 YYEEEE. This chain's CDR3 is CASSLSGGDEQFF. The CDR3 DNA sequence: TGTGCCAGCAGCTTGTCGGGGGGTGATGAGCAGTTCTTC.

In its sample, this clonotype was seen many times. CDR3 in DNA: TGCAGTGCCCTCTACAGGGTGGGAGAAGCTTTCTTT. Protein product: CSALYRVGEAFF. The rearrangement uses TRBV20-1 and TRBJ1-1; perhaps TRBD1 as D (6 bases). The germline V and J ends were trimmed by 6 bases and 8 bases, with 16 bases remaining between them. Germline CDR1 DFQATT, CDR2 SNEGSKA (reference sequence). CDR3 length: 12 amino acids.

This clonotype was counted at least ten times. This CDR3 reads CASSLESIGELFF. The DNA for the CDR3 is TGTGCCAGCAGCTTAGAGTCGATCGGGGAGCTGTTTTTT. The J gene is TRBJ2-2, the V gene TRBV7-8; no clear D. Germline V CDR1 and CDR2: SGHVS, FQNEAQ. The CDR3 consists of 13 residues. V was clipped by 1 base and J by 7 bases, with 7 bases between them.

This clonotype was counted only a few times. The V and J genes are TRBV6-9 and TRBJ2-7, with 9 bases matching TRBD1. The CDR3 extends over 13 amino acids. The V and J ends lost 3 bases and 7 bases, in that order; junction bases with no gene match: 4. Germline CDR1 MNHGY, CDR2 SVAAGI. The CDR3 nucleotides are TGTGCCAGCAGTTACCGGGACAGGGAAGAGCAGTACTTC. This sequence encodes CASSYRDREEQYF.

In its sample, this clonotype was seen a few times. V is TRBV7-9 and J is TRBJ2-5, with TRBD1 matching over 8 bases. V gave up 6 bases and J gave up 5 bases; unmatched junction bases: 11. The CDR3 is 15 amino acids. Germline CDR1 and CDR2: SEHNR and FQNEAQ (reference sequence). CDR3 nucleotides: TGTGCCAGCAGTCTCGGGGACCGGACAGGGGAGACCCAGTACTTC. Protein sequence: CASSLGDRTGETQYF.

This chain joins TRBV6-9 and TRBJ2-5; 9 nucleotides align to TRBD1. CDR3 length: 21 residues. J lost 0 bases, V lost 4 bases, and 21 bases had no gene match. Germline V gene lookup returns CDR1 MNHGY and CDR2 SVAAGI. The CDR3 bases are TGTGCCAGCAGTTGGTCGCACAGGGGGCAGGGGGCGAATCCGTACCAAGAGACCCAGTACTTC. This gives the protein CASSWSHRGQGANPYQETQYF.

This clonotype was seen at least ten times. This rearrangement joins TRBV20-1 to TRBJ2-3; no firm D call. Germline V gene lookup returns CDR1 DFQATT and CDR2 SNEGSKA (reference sequence). CDR3 length equals 13 residues. V was cut by 3 bases and J by 2 bases, with 9 bases left in between. CDR3 in amino acids: CSASGRPTDTQYF. The CDR3 bases are TGCAGTGCTAGTGGCAGGCCCACAGATACGCAGTATTTT.

The rearrangement links TRBV19 to TRBJ2-7; TRBD1 matches at 9 bases. Germline V gene data show CDR1 as LNHDA and CDR2 as SQIVND (reference sequence). The CDR3 spans 15 residues. Trimming took 3 bases from V and 3 from J; bases not matched to a gene: 6. This CDR3 reads CASSIRDRDGYEQYF. The DNA for the CDR3 is TGTGCCAGTAGTATCCGGGACAGGGATGGCTACGAGCAGTACTTC. The full variable domain, with the rest looked up from reference TRBV19 and TRBJ2-7, is DGGITQSPKYLFRKEGQNVTLSCEQNLNHDAMYWYRQDPGQGLRLIYYSQIVNDFQKGDIAEGYSVSREKKESFPLTVTSAQKNPTAFYLCASSIRDRDGYEQYFGPGTRLTVT.

This clonotype was counted between two and nine times. V is TRBV4-2 and J is TRBJ1-2, with D perhaps TRBD1 (5 bases). V lost 4 bases to trimming and J lost 4 bases, with 16 bases between them. Looked up from germline, CDR1 is LGHNA and CDR2 is YNFKEQ. CDR3 length equals 15 residues. The chain's CDR3 is CASSRAGEAIYGYTF. The CDR3 region has the DNA TGTGCCAGCAGCCGGGCGGGGGAAGCGATCTATGGCTACACCTTC.

There are many counts of this clonotype. The chain links TRBV27 to TRBJ1-1; D is undetermined. Germline CDR1 is MNHEY and CDR2 is SMNVEV (reference sequence). The CDR3 covers 13 residues. The V gene lost 5 bases and the J gene lost 1 base, with 8 bases spanning the gap. The CDR3 DNA reads as TGTGCCAGCAGTATCCGCCAGAACACTGAAGCTTTCTTT. The encoded protein is CASSIRQNTEAFF.

This clonotype was found many times. The chain combines TRBV20-1 with TRBJ2-5, with D uncertain. The V and J ends lost 3 bases and 1 base respectively, with 12 bases between them. This CDR3 has 14 amino acids. Germline CDR1 reads DFQATT; CDR2 reads SNEGSKA (reference sequence). As DNA, the CDR3 is TGCAGTGCTAGCGTCACAAGCCCCCAAGAGACCCAGTACTTC. It is translated as CSASVTSPQETQYF.

The chain couples TRBV7-2 to TRBJ1-5, with D unresolved. The CDR3 runs to 14 residues. Germline V gives CDR1 SGHTA, CDR2 FQGNSA. Between the trimmed V and J ends, which lost 1 base and 7 bases, there was a span of 11 bases. The CDR3 loop is CASSLVLEGQPQHF. DNA of the CDR3: TGTGCCAGCAGCTTAGTTCTAGAAGGGCAGCCCCAGCATTTT. The variable domain in full, with the rest retrieved from reference TRBV7-2 and TRBJ1-5, is GAGVSQSPSNKVTEKGKDVELRCDPISGHTALYWYRQSLGQGLEFLIYFQGNSAPDKSGLPSDRFSAERTGGSVSTLTIQRTQQEDSAVYLCASSLVLEGQPQHFGDGTRLSIL.

This clonotype was counted ten times or more. The gene calls are TRBV7-6 and TRBJ2-1; D gene uncertain. Trimming removed 3 bases at V and 6 bases at J, with 9 bases between. Germline V gene lookup returns CDR1 SGHVS and CDR2 FNYEAQ. The CDR3 contains 13 residues. The CDR3, as DNA: TGTGCCAGCAGCTTCGACGTTTTCAATGAGCAGTTCTTC. It yields the protein CASSFDVFNEQFF.

This clonotype came up many times. CDR3 nucleotide sequence: TGTGCCAGCAGCTTATCTGGGGCCAACGTCCTGACTTTC. The encoded protein is CASSLSGANVLTF. This chain joins TRBV11-3 and TRBJ2-6; unclear D gene. CDR3 length: 13 amino acids. With 2 bases removed from V and 1 base from J, the gap between germline ends came to 0 bases. Looked up from germline, CDR1 is SGHNT and CDR2 is YENEEA.

This clonotype was detected many times. This rearrangement joins TRBV2 to TRBJ1-5; D is unclear. Germline values: CDR1 SNHLY, CDR2 FYNNEI. The V end was cut by 2 bases, the J end by 0 bases, with 8 bases between. The CDR3 length is 15 residues. The CDR3 sequence: CASSEQLYSNQPQHF. As DNA, the CDR3 is TGTGCCAGCAGTGAACAGCTCTATAGCAATCAGCCCCAGCATTTT.

This clonotype has at least ten counts. The chain uses TRBV7-3 and TRBJ1-1; the D gene is possibly TRBD1 (5 bases). Trimming left V 2 bases short and J 3 bases short, with 10 bases between. The CDR3 totals 14 residues. Per the germline V gene, CDR1 is SGHTA and CDR2 is FQGTGA. CDR3 region: CASSLEAGYTEAFF. Written as DNA, the CDR3 is TGTGCCAGCAGCTTAGAGGCAGGGTACACTGAAGCTTTCTTT.

This clonotype was counted at least ten times. This chain uses TRBV2 with TRBJ2-2, with 12 bases lining up with TRBD1. The CDR3 runs 14 residues. Looked up from germline, CDR1 is SNHLY and CDR2 is FYNNEI. The V segment lost 7 bases and the J segment 7 bases; nucleotides outside the gene matches: 4. The CDR3, as DNA: TGTGCCAGCACCCGGGACAGGGGGCGCGGGGAGCTGTTTTTT. Protein product: CASTRDRGRGELFF.

This chain uses TRBV4-1 with TRBJ1-2; 9 bases map to TRBD1. Germline loops: CDR1 MGHRA, CDR2 YSYEKL. The CDR3 is 13 residues long. V shed 3 bases, J shed 12 bases, and the junction held 8 bases outside the gene matches. The CDR3 DNA reads as TGCGCCAGCAGCCAGCTCGGGACAGGGAGGAACACCTTC. It specifies CASSQLGTGRNTF.

This clonotype was counted at least ten times. This chain links TRBV30 with TRBJ2-3, with D unclear. This CDR3 contains 13 residues. V was clipped by 0 bases and J by 2 bases, with 6 bases between them. Germline V lookup: CDR1 GTSNPN, CDR2 SVGIG (reference sequence). The CDR3 region has the DNA TGTGCCTGGAGTGTCAGGTCCACAGATACGCAGTATTTT. This translates into CAWSVRSTDTQYF.

This clonotype appeared a few times. The chain uses TRBV2 and TRBJ1-1; 7 nucleotides agree with TRBD1. V lost 8 bases and J lost 10; bases outside the gene matches: 10. The germline V gene encodes CDR1 SNHLY and CDR2 FYNNEI. The CDR3 length is 12 residues. CDR3 nucleotides: TGTGCCAGCCAGGGACAGAAGATGGTAGCTTTCTTT. It yields the protein CASQGQKMVAFF. The full variable domain, its missing parts supplied by reference TRBV2 and TRBJ1-1, is EPEVTQTPSHQVTQMGQEVILRCVPISNHLYFYWYRQILGQKVEFLVSFYNNEISEKSEIFDDQFSVERPDGSNFTLKIRSTKLEDSAMYFCASQGQKMVAFFGQGTRLTVV.

This clonotype was seen ten or more times. The rearrangement uses TRBV12-3 or TRBV12-4 and TRBJ2-7; TRBD1 agrees at 8 bases. With 7 bases clipped from V and 3 bases from J, the junction kept 14 bases outside the gene matches. This CDR3 has 16 residues. The CDR3 protein is CASTLGWGQVDYEQYF. CDR3 bases: TGTGCCAGCACCCTCGGGTGGGGACAGGTGGACTACGAGCAGTACTTC.

Turning to this clonotype: This may come from a read error, since a much larger clone is one base off. V gene TRBV11-2 combines with J gene TRBJ1-2; D is undetermined. Germline CDR1 reads SGHAT; CDR2 reads FQNNGV. CDR3 length equals 13 residues. The V and J ends lost 3 bases and 0 bases respectively, with 5 bases between them. The CDR3 DNA reads TGTGCCAGCAGCTTCGACACTAACTATGGCTACACCTTC. It encodes CASSFDTNYGYTF.

This clonotype was counted many times. The V and J genes are TRBV30 and TRBJ2-2, with D possibly called TRBD1 or TRBD2 (6 bases each). This CDR3 is 14 amino acids long. Germline lookup yields CDR1 GTSNPN and CDR2 SVGIG (reference sequence). The V end was cut by 5 bases, the J end by 4 bases, with 14 bases between. The chain's CDR3 is CAWRGGIGTGELFF. The DNA of the CDR3 is TGTGCCTGGCGAGGGGGGATAGGCACCGGGGAGCTGTTTTTT.

The chain links TRBV30 to TRBJ1-5; tentatively, D is TRBD1 (6 bases). V lost 3 bases, J lost 3 bases, and 12 bases lay in between. CDR1 GTSNPN and CDR2 SVGIG come from the germline V gene (reference sequence). The CDR3 loop spans 14 amino acids. The CDR3 spells CAWRGAGLNQPQHF. CDR3 DNA: TGTGCCTGGAGGGGGGCAGGCCTCAATCAGCCCCAGCATTTT. The variable domain in full, completed from reference TRBV30 and TRBJ1-5, reads SQTIHQWPATLVQPVGSPLSLECTVEGTSNPNLYWYRQAAGRGLQLLFYSVGIGQISSEVPQNLSASRPQDRQFILSSKKLLLSDSGFYLCAWRGAGLNQPQHFGDGTRLSIL.

Only one count was recorded for this clonotype. The V gene is TRBV28, the J gene TRBJ2-1, with 11 nucleotides matching TRBD2. V trimming: 8 bases; J trimming: 12 bases; junction bases outside the gene matches: 15. The germline V gene has CDR1 MDHEN and CDR2 SYDVKM. The CDR3 sequence is 15 residues long. CDR3 coding DNA: TGTGCCAGCGTCGAACACGGGACTAGCGGTTCCGGGCAGTTCTTC. It specifies CASVEHGTSGSGQFF.

A few counts support this clonotype. The rearrangement joins TRBV27 to TRBJ2-2; no firm D call. Germline V gene sequence: CDR1 MNHEY, CDR2 SMNVEV (reference sequence). The V gene lost 2 bases and the J gene lost 5 bases, with 15 bases spanning the gap. The CDR3 totals 16 residues. The CDR3 coding sequence is TGTGCCAGCAGTTTAGGTTTCGGTGGTGAAACCGGGGAGCTGTTTTTT. It translates to CASSLGFGGETGELFF.

This chain links TRBV24-1 with TRBJ2-5; 7 bases line up with TRBD1. Trimming removed 0 bases from V and 5 bases from J; junction bases left unmatched: 8. This CDR3 has 16 residues. Per the germline V gene, CDR1 is KGHDR and CDR2 is SFDVKD. CDR3 protein: CATSDLGRGSLETQYF. As DNA, the CDR3 is TGTGCCACCAGTGATTTGGGCAGGGGGAGTTTGGAGACCCAGTACTTC.

The V gene is TRBV4-1, the J gene TRBJ1-1; no clear D. Germline V gives CDR1 MGHRA, CDR2 YSYEKL. The CDR3 is 15 residues long. The ends were cut back, 4 bases at V and 4 bases at J, with 16 bases in the middle. The CDR3 nucleotides read TGCGCCAGCAGCCTAGGTGAGGTTGACGGCACTGAAGCTTTCTTT. Amino acid sequence: CASSLGEVDGTEAFF.